This T cell receptor beta chain was profiled in a study of beta chain features in type 1 diabetes. The study's findings and limits: The study found moderately but significantly shorter TCRB CDR3s in all four CD4+ subsets of Type 1 diabetes patients.

This clone has just a few counts. Its antigen is still unknown. Expressed TCRB transcripts were sequenced because the entire RNA isolate underwent reverse transcription. The data were produced by immunoSEQ multiplex PCR, yet TCRdb's version contains in-frame clones alone and is incomplete. The sample shows about 170,000 clones, 6.5% to 8.5% of them seen only once. Sequencing used central memory CD4+ T cells from blood. This receptor was obtained from a man aged 18 to 29 with type 1 diabetes.

CDR3 bases: TGTGCCAGCAGTTTCCCGGACAGGGCGGAAGCTTTCTTT. Its protein product is CASSFPDRAEAFF. This chain joins TRBV28 and TRBJ1-1; 8 bases map to TRBD1. Germline-derived CDR1 and CDR2 are MDHEN and SYDVKM. This CDR3 is 13 amino acids long. With 3 bases clipped from V and 8 bases from J, the junction kept 5 bases outside the gene matches.